The clone carrying this TCR beta chain came up a few times. The data derive from a study of blood T cells in healthy people across ages. Together with a sample-barcoded 5' primer, a J-beta primer mix was included in a second PCR lasting 7 to 11 cycles. TCRdb analysed the 5' RACE reads with MiXCR anew, one entry per CDR3 protein. Of some 1.4 million distinct CDR3 sequences listed, approximately 40% are singletons. Germline lookup yields CDR1 SGHTA and CDR2 FQGNSA. Deletions cut 5 bases from V and 5 bases from J, with 17 bases between. The CDR3 contains 15 residues. V usage is TRBV7-2 and J usage is TRBJ2-3; unclear D gene. Sequenced sample: blood. This clonotype was obtained from a woman in her late teens or twenties in good health. For the CDR3, the DNA is TGTGCCAGCAGCCCTCCCCCCGCCGGTCAAGATACGCAGTATTTT. Residues: CASSPPPAGQDTQYF.